The sequence of this T cell receptor (beta chain) was determined in a study of blood T cell repertoires in COVID-19. The trim removed 3 bases at V and 3 bases at J, leaving 3 bases unmatched. The CDR3 has 15 amino acids. From germline, CDR1 is LGHNA and CDR2 YSLEER. Generated by immunoSEQ multiplex PCR, the TCRdb table keeps only in-frame clones and is missing some. The sample has roughly 220,000 clones; 88% are singletons. The sequenced sample was PBMCs or T cells enriched from blood (not recorded which). The rearrangement links TRBV4-3 to TRBJ1-2; 11 nucleotides match TRBD1. The sequence derives from a woman younger than 45 who had recovered from COVID-19. The CDR3 DNA reads TGCGCCAGCAGCCAGGACAGGGGGCCTCACTATGGCTACACCTTC. This encodes CASSQDRGPHYGYTF.